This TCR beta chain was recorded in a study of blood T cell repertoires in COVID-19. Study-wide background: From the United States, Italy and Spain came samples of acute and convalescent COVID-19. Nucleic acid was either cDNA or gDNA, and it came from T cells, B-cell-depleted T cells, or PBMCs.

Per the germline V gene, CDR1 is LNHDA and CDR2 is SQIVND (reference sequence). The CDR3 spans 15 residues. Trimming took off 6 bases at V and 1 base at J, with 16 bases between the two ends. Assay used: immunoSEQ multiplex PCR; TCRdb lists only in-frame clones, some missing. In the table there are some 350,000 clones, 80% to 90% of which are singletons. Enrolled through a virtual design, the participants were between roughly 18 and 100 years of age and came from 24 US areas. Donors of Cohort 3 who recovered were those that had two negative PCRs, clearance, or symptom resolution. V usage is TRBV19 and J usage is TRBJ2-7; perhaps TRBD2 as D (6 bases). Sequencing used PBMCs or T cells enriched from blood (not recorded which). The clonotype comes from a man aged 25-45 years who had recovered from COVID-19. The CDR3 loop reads CASSERGAHSYEQYF. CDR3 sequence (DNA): TGTGCCAGTAGCGAGCGCGGGGCACATTCCTACGAGCAGTACTTC. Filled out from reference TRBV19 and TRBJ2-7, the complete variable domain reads DGGITQSPKYLFRKEGQNVTLSCEQNLNHDAMYWYRQDPGQGLRLIYYSQIVNDFQKGDIAEGYSVSREKKESFPLTVTSAQKNPTAFYLCASSERGAHSYEQYFGPGTRLTVT.